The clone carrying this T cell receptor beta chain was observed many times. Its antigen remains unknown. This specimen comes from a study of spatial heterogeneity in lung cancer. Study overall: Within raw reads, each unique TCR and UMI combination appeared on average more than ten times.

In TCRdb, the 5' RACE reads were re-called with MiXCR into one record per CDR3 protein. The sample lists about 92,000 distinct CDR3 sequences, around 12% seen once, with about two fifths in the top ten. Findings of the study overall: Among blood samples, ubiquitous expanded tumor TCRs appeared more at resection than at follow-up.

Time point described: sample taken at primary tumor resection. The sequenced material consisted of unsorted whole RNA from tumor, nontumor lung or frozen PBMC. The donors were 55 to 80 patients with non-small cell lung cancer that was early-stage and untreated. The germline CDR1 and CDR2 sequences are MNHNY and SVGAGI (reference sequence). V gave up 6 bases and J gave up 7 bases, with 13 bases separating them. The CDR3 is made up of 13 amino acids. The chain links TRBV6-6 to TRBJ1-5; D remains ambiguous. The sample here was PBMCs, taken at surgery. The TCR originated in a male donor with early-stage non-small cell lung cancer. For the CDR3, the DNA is TGTGCCAGCAGCCGAAATACCGGGCAGCCCCAGCATTTT. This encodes CASSRNTGQPQHF.